This T cell receptor (beta chain) was profiled in a study of spatial heterogeneity in lung cancer (dated by TCRdb to between 2018 and 2021). General notes on the study: More beta-chain than alpha-chain transcripts were consistently detected, likely reflecting higher beta-chain transcript abundance. In the raw uncorrected reads, each unique combination of TCR and UMI appeared on average more than ten times. In non-small cell lung cancer, the study quantitatively compared TCR alpha and beta repertoires across several tumor regions, matched nontumor lung, and blood. The study linked features of the TCR repertoire to counts of nonsynonymous mutations, which were determined by whole-exome sequencing of tumor tissue. Both alpha and beta chains were TCR-sequenced in samples taken at surgery, namely 220 tumor regions, roughly 64 matched nontumor lung samples and 50 to 60 PBMC samples.

The sample's time point label, decoded: sample taken at primary tumor resection. Samples were obtained from 65 to 90 patients with early-stage, untreated non-small cell lung cancer from the lung TRACERx cohort. For TCR sequencing, whole RNA was extracted from tumor and nontumor lung tissue, or from cryopreserved PBMC samples, and no cell sorting was done. A patient was chosen for TCR sequencing only when enough RNA was available from at least two tumor regions. Paper-wide results and their limitations: Additional single-cell paired TCR alpha and beta sequencing was considered necessary to confirm, at a functional level, the hypothesis that regional TCRs recognize regional mutations. Ubiquitous expanded tumor TCRs were found in blood more often at tumor resection than at routine follow-up.

This clonotype has ten or more counts. What this receptor recognizes is not known. No base qualities exist here, and no much larger clone lies one base off it. The germline V gene specifies LGHNA as CDR1 and YSLEER as CDR2. There are 14 amino acids in the CDR3, from cysteine to phenylalanine inclusive. Just the 42-base CDR3 DNA is kept, in frame starting at base 1. The V end loses 2 bases and the J end loses 4 bases, and a stretch of 9 bases separates them. Library prep was done by 5' RACE. Sequencing was performed on a NextSeq 500. In the TCR library protocol, a unique molecular identifier was attached to each TCR cDNA molecule so that PCR and sequencing errors could be corrected. Processing in the source paper ran as follows. TCR identification, UMI-based error correction and CDR3 extraction were performed with Decombinator tools. Expanded TCRs were defined as those above a frequency of 2 per 1,000, corresponding to the top 1% of the tumor frequency distribution. Each repertoire was subsampled 100 times to 5,000 TCRs, after which Renyi diversity was computed with the R vegan package. To build CDR3 similarity networks, amino acid triplet string-kernel similarity was used, and CDR3s were connected when their pairwise similarity was above 0.82. The public sequencing data were trimmed at Q25 with fastp and processed into clonotypes with MiXCR by TCRdb, which kept only in-frame beta chains. When rows share a CDR3 protein, they turn into one entry using the most common DNA and genes. What appears here as the V and J calls and clone size reflects TCRdb's work, not the paper's. The sample table contains tens of thousands of distinct CDR3 sequences; only one count was recorded for 12% of them. The top ten constitute just over 40% of the sample.

The TCR was taken from a male donor with early-stage non-small cell lung cancer. The chain was built from TRBV4-3 and TRBJ1-5; the D gene is not confidently resolved. The sequenced sample was PBMCs, obtained at surgery. The DNA reads as follows: TGCGCCAGCAGCCAATCTACGGGTAATCAGCCCCAGCATTTT. Its translation reads: CASSQSTGNQPQHF.